The next 32 T cell receptor beta chains were all read from a single sample in a study of blood T cell repertoires in COVID-19. Repertoires were generated with immunoSEQ multiplex PCR, while TCRdb's copy carries only in-frame clones and drops some. The sample has 200,000 to 300,000 clones, around 87% seen once. Sequencing was carried out using peripheral blood. The receptors were gathered from a woman aged 55-70 years with COVID-19, enrolled during active disease.

In this sample, this clone turned up once. This rearrangement joins TRBV7-2 to TRBJ2-5; D not resolved. V lost 0 bases to trimming and J lost 7 bases, with 9 bases between them. Per the germline V gene, CDR1 is SGHTA and CDR2 is FQGNSA. This CDR3 has 13 residues. The DNA of the CDR3 is TGTGCCAGCAGCTTAGCCTCGAGTGGGACCCAGTACTTC. It codes for CASSLASSGTQYF.

V is TRBV4-3 and J is TRBJ2-5; 12 bases fit TRBD2. The CDR3 is made up of 17 amino acids. CDR1 LGHNA and CDR2 YSLEER come from the germline V gene. The V gene end was trimmed by 1 base and the J gene end by 5 bases; junction bases not matched to a gene: 8. The CDR3 nucleotides read TGCGCCAGCAGCCAAGTCGGCCTAGCGGGAGGGCCTGAGACCCAGTACTTC. It specifies CASSQVGLAGGPETQYF.

The chain has TRBV19 and TRBJ1-1; D uncertain. The V gene's germline CDR1 is LNHDA and CDR2 SQIVND (reference sequence). Between the trimmed V and J ends, which lost 2 bases and 1 base, there was a span of 5 bases. This CDR3 has 13 amino acids. CDR3 region: CASSIPGNTEAFF. The CDR3, as DNA: TGTGCCAGTAGTATACCCGGGAACACTGAAGCTTTCTTT.

The rearrangement joins TRBV18 to TRBJ1-2, with TRBD1 as a possible D gene (5 bases). Per germline, CDR1 KGHSH and CDR2 LQKENI. The CDR3 totals 14 residues. V was trimmed by 4 bases and J by 3 bases, leaving 12 bases between them. In DNA form, the CDR3 reads TGTGCCAGCTCACAAAGGCAGGGCGACTATGGCTACACCTTC. Its protein product is CASSQRQGDYGYTF.

V usage is TRBV6-5 and J usage is TRBJ2-5; D not certain. Germline V gene sequence: CDR1 MNHEY, CDR2 SVGAGI. CDR3 size: 12 residues. Trimming cost V 10 bases and J 4 bases, with 13 bases left between them. The CDR3 region is CATAGSRETQYF. CDR3 nucleotide sequence: TGTGCCACCGCCGGGTCCCGAGAGACCCAGTACTTC.

This chain uses TRBV7-6 with TRBJ2-1, with TRBD2 identical over 10 bases. With V trimmed by 5 bases and J by 6 bases, 7 bases remained unmatched. The CDR3 covers 15 residues. From germline, CDR1 is SGHVS and CDR2 FNYEAQ. For the CDR3, the DNA is TGTGCCAGCAGCGCGATGCTAGCGGGAGCCAATGAGCAGTTCTTC. This encodes CASSAMLAGANEQFF.

This clone was observed a single time. The J gene is TRBJ2-2, the V gene TRBV19; perhaps TRBD2 as D (7 bases). Germline CDR1 LNHDA, CDR2 SQIVND (reference sequence). The germline V and J ends were trimmed by 8 bases and 2 bases, with 15 bases remaining between them. This CDR3 has 15 amino acids. This CDR3 is CASGTGGLNTGELFF. CDR3 DNA: TGTGCCAGTGGAACCGGGGGGCTCAACACCGGGGAGCTGTTTTTT.

This rearrangement joins TRBV3-1 (or the pseudogene TRBV3-2) to TRBJ2-4; D uncertain. V gave up 3 bases and J gave up 5 bases, with 5 bases separating them. This CDR3 contains 12 residues. Germline lookup yields CDR1 LGHDT and CDR2 YNNKEL (reference sequence). The CDR3 reads CASSQAENIQYF. DNA of the CDR3: TGTGCCAGCAGCCAGGCCGAAAACATTCAGTACTTC.

V is TRBV27 and J is TRBJ1-1; TRBD1 agrees at 8 bases. Trimming removed 7 bases from V and 5 bases from J; junction bases left unmatched: 12. This CDR3 spans 15 amino acids. Germline CDR1 MNHEY, CDR2 SMNVEV (reference sequence). The CDR3 bases are TGTGCCAGCACCTTAGCAGGACAGGGAAGTACTGAAGCTTTCTTT. Translated: CASTLAGQGSTEAFF.

The chain employs TRBV19 and TRBJ1-1; 9 bases are a match to TRBD1. V was pared by 6 bases and J by 0 bases, with 8 bases of the junction left unmatched. The CDR3 consists of 16 residues. The germline V gene encodes CDR1 LNHDA and CDR2 SQIVND (reference sequence). The CDR3 region has the DNA TGTGCCAGTAGCTCGGGACAGGGATCCTTGAACACTGAAGCTTTCTTT. As protein: CASSSGQGSLNTEAFF.

The CDR3, as DNA: TGTGCCAGCAGCCCATGGGGGCCGGTCGAAAACATTCAGTACTTC. Protein product: CASSPWGPVENIQYF. The chain carries TRBV7-2 and TRBJ2-4; TRBD1 is a possible D gene (6 bases). CDR1 and CDR2 from the germline V gene are SGHTA and FQGNSA. V lost 5 bases and J lost 5, with 16 bases in between. The CDR3 spans 15 residues.

The chain carries TRBV30 and TRBJ1-2; D remains unclear. The CDR3 has 15 residues. The germline V gene has CDR1 GTSNPN and CDR2 SVGIG (reference sequence). The V and J ends lost 0 bases and 0 bases respectively, with 11 bases between them. This CDR3 is CAWSVMVRANYGYTF. In DNA form, the CDR3 reads TGTGCCTGGAGTGTAATGGTCCGCGCTAACTATGGCTACACCTTC.

The rearrangement uses TRBV24-1 and TRBJ2-1, with a possible D match to TRBD2 (6 bases). This CDR3 is built from 16 residues. The germline gives CDR1 KGHDR, CDR2 SFDVKD. V was clipped by 3 bases and J by 5 bases, with 16 bases between them. CDR3 sequence reads: CATSDRSRGRNNEQFF. The CDR3 coding sequence is TGTGCCACCAGTGATAGATCGCGGGGACGAAACAATGAGCAGTTCTTC.

The V call is TRBV11-3, the J call TRBJ2-1; 7 nucleotides line up with TRBD2. The V and J ends lost 1 base and 7 bases, in that order; junction bases with no gene match: 7. This CDR3 is built from 15 residues. Per germline, CDR1 SGHNT and CDR2 YENEEA. The CDR3 sequence: CASSLAGGSKNEQFF. CDR3 nucleotide sequence: TGTGCCAGCAGCTTAGCGGGCGGGAGTAAGAATGAGCAGTTCTTC.

This sequence joins TRBV30 and TRBJ2-3; no clear D. The V end lost 2 bases, the J end lost 6 bases, and 9 bases lay between the germline ends. Germline CDR1 is GTSNPN and CDR2 is SVGIG (reference sequence). CDR3 size: 12 residues. In DNA, the CDR3 is TGTGCCTGGAGTCAACTCCGGGATACGCAGTATTTT. Amino acid sequence: CAWSQLRDTQYF.

This sequence joins TRBV6-1 and TRBJ1-2; 9 nucleotides line up with TRBD1. The CDR3 runs to 12 residues. The germline V gene encodes CDR1 MNHNS and CDR2 SASEGT. V lost 1 base to trimming and J lost 11 bases; unmatched junction nucleotides: 2. The CDR3 nucleotides read TGTGCCAGCAGTGAAGGGGGACAGGGTTACACCTTC. It specifies CASSEGGQGYTF.

This chain joins TRBV7-2 and TRBJ1-2; 9 bases are a match to TRBD1. Germline CDR1 SGHTA, CDR2 FQGNSA. The trim removed 5 bases at V and 6 bases at J, leaving 7 bases unmatched. The length of the CDR3 is 14 residues. The CDR3 DNA follows: TGTGCCAGCAGCCTGGGACAGGGTTTAAATGGCTACACCTTC. Protein: CASSLGQGLNGYTF.

The chain uses TRBV9 and TRBJ1-6, with 8 positions matching TRBD1. CDR3 length: 16 residues. Germline trimming cut 4 bases from V and 7 bases from J; bases unmatched to any gene: 10. The germline CDR1 and CDR2 sequences are SGDLS and YYNGEE. The CDR3 bases are TGTGCCAGCAGCTTGGGCGGGCAGGGGGCGAATTCACCCCTCCACTTT. Translation: CASSLGGQGANSPLHF. The entire variable domain, with the rest obtained from reference TRBV9 and TRBJ1-6, is as follows: DSGVTQTPKHLITATGQRVTLRCSPRSGDLSVYWYQQSLDQGLQFLIQYYNGEERAKGNILERFSAQQFPDLHSELNLSSLELGDSALYFCASSLGGQGANSPLHFGNGTRLTVT.

This chain uses TRBV6-6 with TRBJ1-6; TRBD1 might be the D (5 bases). The CDR3 sequence is 16 residues long. The V end lost 3 bases, the J end lost 1 base, and 10 bases lay between the germline ends. CDR1 is MNHNY, CDR2 SVGAGI, per germline (reference sequence). The DNA of the CDR3 is TGTGCCAGCAGTTATGGCCAGGGATCCTATAATTCACCCCTCCACTTT. The encoded protein is CASSYGQGSYNSPLHF.

The CDR3 region has the DNA TGTGCCAGCAGCTCCAACGGACAGGCGGGGGAGACCCAGTACTTC. It yields the protein CASSSNGQAGETQYF. This chain joins TRBV12-1 and TRBJ2-5; the listed D gene, TRBD1, was not tested against the DNA. TRBV12-1 is a known pseudogene. The CDR3 loop spans 15 amino acids.

V and J are TRBV7-8 and TRBJ1-2, with a possible D match to TRBD1 (5 bases). Germline loops: CDR1 SGHVS, CDR2 FQNEAQ. V gave up 5 bases and J gave up 0 bases, with 7 bases separating them. The CDR3 covers 13 residues. CDR3 region: CASSRTTNYGYTF. CDR3 DNA sequence: TGTGCCAGCAGCAGGACAACTAACTATGGCTACACCTTC.

This clone appeared once. This rearrangement joins TRBV30 to TRBJ2-1; D is perhaps TRBD1 (6 bases). Germline V CDR1 and CDR2: GTSNPN, SVGIG (reference sequence). Trimming took off 4 bases at V and 7 bases at J, with 14 bases between the two ends. The CDR3 runs to 13 residues. CDR3 bases: TGTGCCTGGACCAGGGGCATTGAGAATGAGCAGTTCTTC. Residues: CAWTRGIENEQFF.

The rearrangement uses TRBV6-1 and TRBJ1-2; TRBD1 aligns across 7 bases. The CDR3 sequence is 14 residues long. J was trimmed by 4 bases and V by 3 bases; bases with no gene match: 5. Germline loops: CDR1 MNHNS, CDR2 SASEGT. This CDR3 is CASSDPTGIYGYTF. CDR3 DNA sequence: TGTGCCAGCAGTGACCCGACAGGGATCTATGGCTACACCTTC.

This chain's CDR3 is CASSYSRTRVGSPLHF. Written as DNA, the CDR3 is TGTGCCAGCAGTTACTCAAGGACAAGGGTGGGTTCACCCCTCCACTTT. The rearrangement links TRBV6-5 to TRBJ1-6, with D perhaps matching TRBD1 (5 bases). Germline CDR1 is MNHEY and CDR2 is SVGAGI. This CDR3 has 16 amino acids. V lost 0 bases and J lost 9, with 15 bases in between.

V is TRBV10-3 and J is TRBJ1-3; D not certain. The germline V gene encodes CDR1 ENHRY and CDR2 SYGVKD. Trimming took 2 bases from V and 4 from J, leaving 9 bases between them. The CDR3 has 14 residues. CDR3 nucleotide sequence: TGTGCCATCAGTGAGCGGAGTTTAGGAAACACCATATATTTT. This codes for CAISERSLGNTIYF.

The chain is built from TRBV15 and TRBJ2-7, with D perhaps TRBD2 (5 bases). The germline V gene has CDR1 LNHNV and CDR2 YYDKDF (reference sequence). Trimming removed 6 bases at V and 0 bases at J, with 9 bases between. The CDR3 is 13 amino acids. CDR3 sequence reads: CATSRGNSYEQYF. The CDR3 DNA is TGTGCCACCAGTCGAGGGAACTCCTACGAGCAGTACTTC.

The genes are TRBV30 and TRBJ1-5; 7 bases map to TRBD1. V lost 0 bases and J lost 2; bases outside the gene matches: 10. The CDR3 length is 17 residues. The germline gives CDR1 GTSNPN, CDR2 SVGIG (reference sequence). CDR3 nucleotides: TGTGCCTGGAGTGTACGGCAGGGGGTAGGAGGCAATCAGCCCCAGCATTTT. This codes for CAWSVRQGVGGNQPQHF. The entire variable domain, with the rest obtained from reference TRBV30 and TRBJ1-5, is as follows: SQTIHQWPATLVQPVGSPLSLECTVEGTSNPNLYWYRQAAGRGLQLLFYSVGIGQISSEVPQNLSASRPQDRQFILSSKKLLLSDSGFYLCAWSVRQGVGGNQPQHFGDGTRLSIL.

The chain links TRBV4-1 to TRBJ1-3; unclear D gene. The CDR3 covers 12 residues. V was shortened by 1 base and J by 9 bases, with 7 bases between the two germline ends. Germline V gene data show CDR1 as MGHRA and CDR2 as YSYEKL. CDR3 in DNA: TGCGCCAGCAGCCAAGCCGGAGGCACCATATATTTT. Translated: CASSQAGGTIYF.

The J gene is TRBJ2-3, the V gene TRBV7-2; 10 nucleotides match TRBD2. The CDR3 consists of 15 residues. Germline values: CDR1 SGHTA, CDR2 FQGNSA. V trimming: 5 bases; J trimming: 4 bases; junction bases outside the gene matches: 6. CDR3 region: CASSRSGRVADTQYF. The CDR3 coding sequence is TGTGCCAGCAGCAGGAGCGGGAGGGTGGCAGATACGCAGTATTTT.

The CDR3 DNA sequence: TGTGCCAGCAGCGTAGATCCGCGTGAGGGCCCAGCTGGGAGGACCAATGAGCAGTTCTTC. Residues: CASSVDPREGPAGRTNEQFF. This rearrangement joins TRBV9 to TRBJ2-1; tentative D call: TRBD2 (6 bases). V was clipped by 0 bases and J by 6 bases, with 28 bases between them. The CDR3 contains 20 residues. Germline CDR1 and CDR2: SGDLS and YYNGEE.

The chain combines TRBV7-3 with TRBJ1-2; no reliable D call. Trimming stripped 6 bases from V and 8 bases from J, with 19 bases between. Per the germline V gene, CDR1 is SGHTA and CDR2 is FQGTGA. This CDR3 spans 14 amino acids. The CDR3 sequence: CASRPGPPTGGYTF. DNA of the CDR3: TGTGCCAGCAGGCCCGGACCACCCACGGGGGGCTACACCTTC. The whole variable domain, filled in from reference TRBV7-3 and TRBJ1-2, reads GAGVSQTPSNKVTEKGKYVELRCDPISGHTALYWYRQSLGQGPEFLIYFQGTGAADDSGLPNDRFFAVRPEGSVSTLKIQRTERGDSAVYLCASRPGPPTGGYTFGSGTRLTVV.

V gene TRBV3-1 (or the pseudogene TRBV3-2) combines with J gene TRBJ1-1, with D uncertain. The CDR3 length is 15 residues. Trimming took off 4 bases at V and 1 base at J, with 13 bases between the two ends. Germline V gene sequence: CDR1 LGHDT, CDR2 YNNKEL (reference sequence). The CDR3 reads CASSPKAGANTEAFF. As DNA, the CDR3 is TGTGCCAGCAGCCCCAAGGCAGGTGCGAACACTGAAGCTTTCTTT.